The 2 T cell receptor beta chains given below trace back to one sample, sequenced in a study of early T cells in non-severe SARS-CoV-2 infection. Using its own MiXCR run on the 5' RACE reads, TCRdb lists one record per CDR3 protein. The sample has approximately 110,000 distinct CDR3 sequences, more than 13% seen once. The material sequenced was whole blood. The source is an adult who was a healthcare worker with PCR-confirmed SARS-CoV-2 infection or an uninfected control (not recorded which).

V gene TRBV24-1 combines with J gene TRBJ2-1; tentatively, D is TRBD2 (5 bases). V lost 7 bases and J 3 bases, leaving 12 bases between the germline ends. The CDR3 is 14 amino acids. The germline gives CDR1 KGHDR, CDR2 SFDVKD. CDR3 in amino acids: CATSTSGVYNEQFF. CDR3 DNA: TGTGCCACCAGCACCTCCGGGGTCTACAATGAGCAGTTCTTC.

V gene TRBV5-5 combines with J gene TRBJ1-5; the D is unclear. The CDR3 length is 13 residues. V lost 2 bases to trimming and J lost 3 bases, with 6 bases between them. CDR1 and CDR2 from the germline V gene are SGHKS and YYEKEE (reference sequence). The CDR3 coding sequence is TGTGCCAGCAGCTTAACCGACAATCAGCCCCAGCATTTT. This codes for CASSLTDNQPQHF.